Presented here are 25 T cell receptor beta chains from one specimen sequenced in a study of OX40 agonist ivuxolimab in advanced cancers. Clones were read by immunoSEQ multiplex PCR, and TCRdb kept only the in-frame ones, dropping some. The profile shows 65,000 to 75,000 clones, 70% to 90% of them singletons. The sample here was CD4+ or CD8+ T cells sorted from blood, taken in a trial of the OX40 agonist ivuxolimab. The receptors stem from an adult with an advanced solid tumor such as melanoma, head and neck, liver or kidney cancer.

V and J are TRBV11-1 and TRBJ2-3, with 9 positions matching TRBD1. Trimming took 3 bases from V and 5 from J; bases not matched to a gene: 3. The CDR3 runs to 14 residues. The germline V gene encodes CDR1 SGHAT and CDR2 FQDESV (reference sequence). The CDR3 DNA reads as TGTGCCAGCAGCTTCTCGACAGGGGGAGATACGCAGTATTTT. This translates into CASSFSTGGDTQYF.

V usage is TRBV19 and J usage is TRBJ2-1; D gene uncertain. Deletions cut 10 bases from V and 0 bases from J, with 16 bases between. Germline V gives CDR1 LNHDA, CDR2 SQIVND (reference sequence). CDR3 length: 15 amino acids. CDR3 DNA: TGTGCCACTACCCCCAGCCCGAGCTCCTACAATGAGCAGTTCTTC. Its protein is CATTPSPSSYNEQFF.

The chain has TRBV6-6 and TRBJ1-2; no firm D call. The germline gives CDR1 MNHNY, CDR2 SVGAGI (reference sequence). The CDR3 loop spans 14 amino acids. Trimming removed 6 bases from V and 0 bases from J, with 11 bases in between. CDR3 protein: CASRPQGANYGYTF. The DNA of the CDR3 is TGTGCCAGCAGACCACAAGGAGCTAACTATGGCTACACCTTC.

This rearrangement joins TRBV5-4 to TRBJ1-1; 8 bases match TRBD1. From germline, CDR1 is SGHNT and CDR2 YYREEE (reference sequence). CDR3 size: 14 residues. V trimming: 3 bases; J trimming: 3 bases; junction bases outside the gene matches: 4. CDR3 residues: CASSSKTGDTEAFF. CDR3 sequence (DNA): TGTGCCAGCAGCTCAAAGACAGGGGACACTGAAGCTTTCTTT.

This chain connects TRBV5-5 to TRBJ2-5; a weak D match, TRBD2 (5 bases). The V and J ends lost 4 bases and 2 bases respectively, with 9 bases between them. This CDR3 spans 13 amino acids. Germline assignment: CDR1 SGHKS and CDR2 YYEKEE (reference sequence). In nucleotides, the CDR3 is TGTGCCAGCAGCCCCCGGGGTCAAGAGACCCAGTACTTC. As protein: CASSPRGQETQYF.

This clone has just one count. V and J are TRBV18 and TRBJ2-2, with 9 bases fitting TRBD1. This CDR3 is 17 amino acids long. Germline lookup yields CDR1 KGHSH and CDR2 LQKENI. V was clipped by 1 base and J by 1 base; unmatched bases: 4. CDR3 sequence: CASSPRTGEENTGELFF. The CDR3 region has the DNA TGTGCCAGCTCACCACGGACAGGGGAGGAGAACACCGGGGAGCTGTTTTTT.

The chain couples TRBV7-3 to TRBJ1-2, with a weak D call TRBD1 (6 bases). Germline lookup yields CDR1 SGHTA and CDR2 FQGTGA. The V gene lost 2 bases and the J gene lost 6 bases, with 10 bases spanning the gap. This CDR3 region has 13 residues. The CDR3 DNA reads as TGTGCCAGCAGCTTACAGGGGCAGGATGGCTACACCTTC. It translates to CASSLQGQDGYTF.

The chain joins TRBV6-5 to TRBJ2-1, with 7 bases aligning to TRBD2. V was pared by 8 bases and J by 0 bases, with 4 bases of the junction left unmatched. Looked up from germline, CDR1 is MNHEY and CDR2 is SVGAGI. The CDR3 has 14 amino acids. For the CDR3, the DNA is TGTGCCAGCGCGAGCGGGGACTCCTACAATGAGCAGTTCTTC. Protein: CASASGDSYNEQFF.

The V gene is TRBV2, the J gene TRBJ1-5; tentative D call: TRBD1 (6 bases). The germline CDR1 and CDR2 sequences are SNHLY and FYNNEI. Trimming removed 2 bases from V and 4 bases from J, with 9 bases in between. The CDR3 runs to 14 residues. For the CDR3, the DNA is TGTGCCAGCAGTGAAAGGGGGGGGAATCAGCCCCAGCATTTT. It encodes CASSERGGNQPQHF. The full variable domain, rest sourced from reference TRBV2 and TRBJ1-5, is EPEVTQTPSHQVTQMGQEVILRCVPISNHLYFYWYRQILGQKVEFLVSFYNNEISEKSEIFDDQFSVERPDGSNFTLKIRSTKLEDSAMYFCASSERGGNQPQHFGDGTRLSIL.

The V gene is TRBV5-4, the J gene TRBJ2-1; a possible D gene is TRBD2 (7 bases). With 4 bases removed from V and 4 bases from J, the gap between germline ends came to 24 bases. The CDR3 is 18 amino acids. Germline-derived CDR1 and CDR2 are SGHNT and YYREEE (reference sequence). CDR3 DNA: TGTGCCAGCAGCCCTAAAGGGGGAGGGAGTACAGCGTACAATGAGCAGTTCTTC. Protein: CASSPKGGGSTAYNEQFF.

J is TRBJ1-4 and V is TRBV7-2; no definite D call. There are 13 residues in the CDR3. V lost 5 bases and J 3 bases, leaving 7 bases between the germline ends. From germline, CDR1 is SGHTA and CDR2 FQGNSA. The CDR3 spells CASSRDANEKLFF. The CDR3 DNA sequence: TGTGCCAGCAGCCGGGATGCTAATGAAAAACTGTTTTTT.

The chain has TRBV7-8 and TRBJ2-5, with unresolved D. V gave up 0 bases and J gave up 4 bases, with 12 bases separating them. This CDR3 is 15 amino acids long. CDR1 is SGHVS, CDR2 FQNEAQ, per germline. The CDR3, as DNA: TGTGCCAGCAGCTTAGCGTGGCAGAATGGAGAGACCCAGTACTTC. It translates to CASSLAWQNGETQYF.

The gene calls are TRBV6-5 and TRBJ2-7; TRBD1 agrees at 8 bases. Germline CDR1 is MNHEY and CDR2 is SVGAGI. Germline trimming cut 5 bases from V and 2 bases from J; bases unmatched to any gene: 8. This CDR3 has 15 amino acids. In nucleotides, the CDR3 is TGTGCCAGCAGTCCATCATGGACAGGGACCTACGAGCAGTACTTC. The encoded protein is CASSPSWTGTYEQYF.

Here the CDR3 DNA reads TGTGCCAGCAGCTTAGTGGGGTGGGGCGACCGGGAGCTGTTTTTT. Translating it yields CASSLVGWGDRELFF. This chain links TRBV7-8 with TRBJ2-2, with a possible D match to TRBD1 (5 bases). Trimming took 1 base from V and 9 from J, leaving 15 bases between them. The CDR3 has 15 residues. CDR1 is SGHVS and CDR2 is FQNEAQ in the germline V gene.

At least ten counts were recorded for this clone. V gene TRBV5-4 combines with J gene TRBJ2-7, with a possible D match to TRBD1 (6 bases). V was shortened by 4 bases and J by 3 bases, with 20 bases between the two germline ends. This CDR3 contains 16 residues. In germline, CDR1 is SGHNT, CDR2 YYREEE (reference sequence). CDR3 amino acids: CASSPTGTMKGYEQYF. CDR3 in DNA: TGTGCCAGCAGCCCAACCGGGACAATGAAGGGCTACGAGCAGTACTTC.

This chain connects TRBV27 to TRBJ1-5, with D uncertain. CDR3 length: 14 amino acids. The V and J ends lost 3 bases and 2 bases respectively, with 8 bases between them. Germline CDR1 and CDR2: MNHEY and SMNVEV (reference sequence). The CDR3 reads CASSFTAGNQPQHF. The CDR3 coding sequence is TGTGCCAGCAGTTTCACGGCGGGCAATCAGCCCCAGCATTTT.

The V and J genes are TRBV10-3 and TRBJ2-5; D is perhaps TRBD1 (5 bases). Germline CDR1 reads ENHRY; CDR2 reads SYGVKD. The CDR3 loop spans 13 amino acids. Deletions cut 6 bases from V and 1 base from J, with 9 bases between. DNA of the CDR3: TGTGCCATCAGAACAGACAGCCAAGAGACCCAGTACTTC. This gives the protein CAIRTDSQETQYF.

The rearrangement links TRBV15 to TRBJ1-5; possibly TRBD1 for D (5 bases). Trimming took off 0 bases at V and 3 bases at J, with 9 bases between the two ends. Germline CDR1 reads LNHNV; CDR2 reads YYDKDF (reference sequence). The CDR3 has 15 residues. CDR3 loop: CATSRERDHNQPQHF. CDR3 sequence (DNA): TGTGCCACCAGCAGAGAGAGGGACCACAATCAGCCCCAGCATTTT.

The chain carries TRBV6-1 and TRBJ1-1; D call uncertain. Germline V gene data show CDR1 as MNHNS and CDR2 as SASEGT. The CDR3 has 13 amino acids. Trimming shortened V by 3 bases and J by 4 bases, and 9 bases separated the two germline ends. CDR3 protein: CASSDEASTEAFF. In nucleotides, the CDR3 is TGTGCCAGCAGTGATGAGGCGAGCACTGAAGCTTTCTTT.

This clone appeared once. The V gene is TRBV7-8, the J gene TRBJ1-2, with TRBD1 identical over 7 bases. After removal of 0 bases from V and 4 bases from J, the junction contained 5 bases not matched to a gene. The CDR3 length is 15 residues. Germline loops: CDR1 SGHVS, CDR2 FQNEAQ. The CDR3 here is CASSLAVAGGYGYTF. CDR3 in DNA: TGTGCCAGCAGCTTAGCGGTAGCAGGGGGCTATGGCTACACCTTC.

The chain has TRBV7-2 and TRBJ2-7; D possibly corresponds to TRBD1 (6 bases). Per the germline V gene, CDR1 is SGHTA and CDR2 is FQGNSA. V gave up 2 bases and J gave up 12 bases, with 17 bases separating them. The CDR3 extends over 13 amino acids. The CDR3 loop reads CASSLTRQARGYF. In DNA form, the CDR3 reads TGTGCCAGCAGCTTAACCAGACAGGCCAGAGGGTACTTC.

This chain connects TRBV11-2 to TRBJ1-1; D is ambiguous. There are 14 residues in the CDR3. The ends were cut back, 1 base at V and 4 bases at J, with 10 bases in the middle. Germline values: CDR1 SGHAT, CDR2 FQNNGV. CDR3 in DNA: TGTGCCAGCAGCTTAGGGGTCCGAGCCACTGAAGCTTTCTTT. This gives the protein CASSLGVRATEAFF.

The J gene is TRBJ1-1, the V gene TRBV4-2; D is ambiguous. V was trimmed by 0 bases and J by 0 bases, leaving 8 bases between them. Per the germline V gene, CDR1 is LGHNA and CDR2 is YNFKEQ. This CDR3 region has 15 residues. The CDR3 sequence: CASSQDQGLNTEAFF. In DNA form, the CDR3 reads TGTGCCAGCAGCCAAGATCAAGGCCTGAACACTGAAGCTTTCTTT.

This chain links TRBV30 with TRBJ2-7; the D gene is possibly TRBD1 (5 bases). The CDR3 totals 15 residues. The germline V gene has CDR1 GTSNPN and CDR2 SVGIG (reference sequence). V lost 0 bases to trimming and J lost 0 bases, with 12 bases between them. The CDR3 region is CAWSVGAVSSYEQYF. The CDR3 DNA is TGTGCCTGGAGTGTAGGGGCGGTGTCCTCCTACGAGCAGTACTTC.

The CDR3 loop reads CAWSVRRSGHGYTF. The CDR3 nucleotides read TGTGCCTGGAGTGTACGCAGGTCCGGTCATGGCTACACCTTC. V usage is TRBV30 and J usage is TRBJ1-2, with unresolved D. Germline V gives CDR1 GTSNPN, CDR2 SVGIG (reference sequence). This CDR3 region has 14 residues. With 0 bases removed from V and 6 bases from J, the gap between germline ends came to 14 bases.